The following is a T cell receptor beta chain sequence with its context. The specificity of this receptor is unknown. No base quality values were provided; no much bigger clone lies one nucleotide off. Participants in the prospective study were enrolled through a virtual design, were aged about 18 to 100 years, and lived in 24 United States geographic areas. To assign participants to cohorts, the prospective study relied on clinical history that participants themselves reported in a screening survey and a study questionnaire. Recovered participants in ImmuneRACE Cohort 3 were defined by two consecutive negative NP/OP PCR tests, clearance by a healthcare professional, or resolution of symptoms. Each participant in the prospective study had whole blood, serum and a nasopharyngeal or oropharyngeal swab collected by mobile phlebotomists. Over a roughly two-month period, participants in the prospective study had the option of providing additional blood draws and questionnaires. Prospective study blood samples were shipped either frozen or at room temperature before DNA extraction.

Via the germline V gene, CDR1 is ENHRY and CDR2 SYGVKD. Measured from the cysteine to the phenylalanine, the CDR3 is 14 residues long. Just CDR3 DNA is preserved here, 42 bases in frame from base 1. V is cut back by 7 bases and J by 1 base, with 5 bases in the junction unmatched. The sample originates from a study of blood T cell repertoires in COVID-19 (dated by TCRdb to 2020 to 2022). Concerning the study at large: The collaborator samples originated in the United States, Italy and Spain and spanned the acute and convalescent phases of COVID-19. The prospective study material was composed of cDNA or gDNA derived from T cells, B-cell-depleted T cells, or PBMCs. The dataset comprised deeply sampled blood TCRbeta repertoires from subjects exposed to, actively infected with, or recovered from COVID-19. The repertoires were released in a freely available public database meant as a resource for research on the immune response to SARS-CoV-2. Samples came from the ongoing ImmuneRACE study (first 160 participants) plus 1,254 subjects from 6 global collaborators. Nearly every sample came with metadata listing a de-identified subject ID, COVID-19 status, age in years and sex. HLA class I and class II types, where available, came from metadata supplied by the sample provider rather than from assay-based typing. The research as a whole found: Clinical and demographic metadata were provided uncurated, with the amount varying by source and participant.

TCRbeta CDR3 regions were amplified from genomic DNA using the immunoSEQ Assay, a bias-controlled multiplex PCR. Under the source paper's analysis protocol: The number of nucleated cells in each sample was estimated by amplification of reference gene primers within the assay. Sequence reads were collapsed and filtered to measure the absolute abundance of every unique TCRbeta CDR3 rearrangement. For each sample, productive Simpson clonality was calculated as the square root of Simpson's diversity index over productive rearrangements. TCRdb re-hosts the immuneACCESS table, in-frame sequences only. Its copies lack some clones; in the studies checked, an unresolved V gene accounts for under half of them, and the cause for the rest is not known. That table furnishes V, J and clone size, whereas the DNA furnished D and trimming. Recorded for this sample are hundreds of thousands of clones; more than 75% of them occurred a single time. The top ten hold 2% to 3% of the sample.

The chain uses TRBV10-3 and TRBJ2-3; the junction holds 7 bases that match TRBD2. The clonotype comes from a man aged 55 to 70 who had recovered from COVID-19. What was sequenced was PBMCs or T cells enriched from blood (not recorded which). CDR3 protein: CAINERGRTDTQYF. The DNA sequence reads TGTGCCATCAACGAGCGGGGACGCACAGATACGCAGTATTTT.